The 32 T cell receptor beta chains given below trace back to one sample, sequenced in a study of blood T cell repertoires in COVID-19. This table comes from immunoSEQ multiplex PCR, and its TCRdb copy is limited to in-frame clones, with some not included. The sample shows 35,000 to 50,000 clones, around 90% of them seen only once. Sample: peripheral blood. All receptors come from a woman in her thirties or forties with acute or convalescent COVID-19.

The V gene is TRBV18, the J gene TRBJ2-5; 8 nucleotides line up with TRBD2. V lost 0 bases, J lost 1 base, and 13 bases stayed unmatched. The CDR3 is made up of 19 amino acids. CDR1 is KGHSH and CDR2 is LQKENI in the germline V gene. CDR3 nucleotide sequence: TGTGCCAGCTCACCACCGGGAAGTCCGTTAGCGGGACTCCAAGAGACCCAGTACTTC. Encoded protein: CASSPPGSPLAGLQETQYF.

In this sample, this clone turned up once. V gene TRBV9 combines with J gene TRBJ2-1, with D possibly being TRBD1 (6 bases). Germline CDR1 reads SGDLS; CDR2 reads YYNGEE. Trimming removed 4 bases from V and 8 bases from J, with 22 bases in between. This CDR3 region has 16 residues. The CDR3 nucleotides are TGTGCCAGCAGCCCCAGAAGGGGGATCGGTGACGATGAGCAGTTCTTC. It encodes CASSPRRGIGDDEQFF.

The rearrangement links TRBV5-3 to TRBJ2-7; 7 bases match TRBD1. TRBV5-3 is an ORF; its function is uncertain. CDR3 size: 17 residues. Trimming at V came to 2 bases and at J to 0 bases, leaving 11 bases not matched to a gene. The DNA of the CDR3 is TGTGCCAGAAGCTTTAGCAGGACAGGCGTTTTCTCCTACGAGCAGTACTTC. Encoded protein: CARSFSRTGVFSYEQYF.

This chain uses TRBV7-2 with TRBJ1-1; D is uncertain. The CDR3 loop spans 14 amino acids. Trimming cost V 1 base and J 0 bases, with 6 bases left between them. From germline, CDR1 is SGHTA and CDR2 FQGNSA. Written as DNA, the CDR3 is TGTGCCAGCAGCTTAGTCCCCATGAACACTGAAGCTTTCTTT. Translation: CASSLVPMNTEAFF.

This clone was seen a single time. The V and J genes are TRBV10-1 and TRBJ1-1, with 10 positions matching TRBD1. Germline CDR1 WNHNN, CDR2 SYGVQD (reference sequence). CDR3 length: 13 amino acids. Germline trimming cut 6 bases from V and 5 bases from J; bases unmatched to any gene: 3. The DNA of the CDR3 is TGCGCCAGCAGCAGGACAGGGGGGACTGAAGCTTTCTTT. The encoded protein is CASSRTGGTEAFF.

This clone was detected once. CDR3 nucleotides: TGTGCCAGCAGCACCGGACAGGGTAGTAGCAATGAGCAGTTCTTC. Residues: CASSTGQGSSNEQFF. This chain joins TRBV5-4 and TRBJ2-1; 8 bases are shared with TRBD1. From germline, CDR1 is SGHNT and CDR2 YYREEE (reference sequence). The CDR3 has 15 residues. V gave up 4 bases and J gave up 6 bases; unmatched junction bases: 9. Looking up the rest from reference TRBV5-4 and TRBJ2-1 gives the full variable domain: ETGVTQSPTHLIKTRGQQVTLRCSSQSGHNTVSWYQQALGQGPQFIFQYYREEENGRGNFPPRFSGLQFPNYSSELNVNALELDDSALYLCASSTGQGSSNEQFFGPGTRLTVL.

This clone was seen just once. This sequence joins TRBV5-1 and TRBJ2-3, with TRBD1 identical over 11 bases. CDR1 is SGHRS and CDR2 is YFSETQ in the germline V gene. J was trimmed by 4 bases and V by 4 bases; bases with no gene match: 5. The CDR3 covers 15 residues. The CDR3 bases are TGCGCCAGCAGCCCGGGACAGGGGGAGCCAGATACGCAGTATTTT. Protein product: CASSPGQGEPDTQYF.

A single count supports this clone. The chain is built from TRBV7-2 and TRBJ1-1, with D possibly being TRBD1 (6 bases). The CDR3 runs 15 residues. The germline V and J ends were trimmed by 5 bases and 11 bases, with 24 bases remaining between them. Germline values: CDR1 SGHTA, CDR2 FQGNSA. CDR3 DNA sequence: TGTGCCAGCAGCGCGGCGGTAGAGAGGGGGAGAAGGGCTTTCTTT. It is translated as CASSAAVERGRRAFF.

This chain joins TRBV5-8 and TRBJ1-2, with TRBD1 as a possible D gene (5 bases). The ends were cut back, 0 bases at V and 4 bases at J, with 16 bases in the middle. This CDR3 has 16 residues. Germline CDR1 is SGHTS and CDR2 is YDEGEE. DNA of the CDR3: TGTGCCAGCAGCTTGGAGAACCTATTTAGGGGCTATGGCTACACCTTC. Its translation: CASSLENLFRGYGYTF.

This clone was counted a few times. The rearrangement uses TRBV4-1 and TRBJ2-5, with TRBD1 matching over 10 bases. The V gene's germline CDR1 is MGHRA and CDR2 YSYEKL. J gave up 3 bases and V 5 bases, and 9 bases lay outside the gene matches. This CDR3 is built from 16 residues. For the CDR3, the DNA is TGCGCCAGCAGCGCGAGGACAGGGGGTAACGAAGAGACCCAGTACTTC. This translates into CASSARTGGNEETQYF.

The J gene is TRBJ1-1, the V gene TRBV9, with 11 nucleotides matching TRBD1. The CDR3 is made up of 14 amino acids. V gave up 4 bases and J gave up 8 bases; unmatched junction bases: 7. The V gene's germline CDR1 is SGDLS and CDR2 YYNGEE. In DNA form, the CDR3 reads TGTGCCAGCAGCCGCGGACAGGGGGCTGCCGAAGCTTTCTTT. This encodes CASSRGQGAAEAFF.

The chain joins TRBV7-2 to TRBJ2-5; 7 positions match TRBD2. The CDR3 loop spans 15 amino acids. Trimming cost V 1 base and J 4 bases; bases outside gene matches: 6. CDR1 and CDR2 from the germline V gene are SGHTA and FQGNSA. This chain's CDR3 is CASSLGGREGETQYF. DNA for the CDR3: TGTGCCAGCAGCTTAGGTGGGAGGGAGGGAGAGACCCAGTACTTC.

The CDR3 reads CASAGQTGANVLTF. In DNA form, the CDR3 reads TGTGCCAGTGCCGGACAAACTGGGGCCAACGTCCTGACTTTC. The chain links TRBV6-5 to TRBJ2-6, with D maybe TRBD1 (5 bases). The CDR3 length is 14 residues. V was cut by 9 bases and J by 2 bases, with 11 bases left in between. Germline V gene sequence: CDR1 MNHEY, CDR2 SVGAGI.

The chain carries TRBV27 and TRBJ2-3; D remains unclear. CDR3 length equals 14 residues. Trimming took 3 bases from V and 0 from J, leaving 7 bases between them. Germline values: CDR1 MNHEY, CDR2 SMNVEV (reference sequence). For the CDR3, the DNA is TGTGCCAGCAGTTTTGCCAGTAGCACAGATACGCAGTATTTT. Protein: CASSFASSTDTQYF.

The gene calls are TRBV6-5 and TRBJ1-5; D may be TRBD1 (5 bases). Trimming stripped 6 bases from V and 3 bases from J, with 15 bases between. CDR3 length: 15 amino acids. From germline, CDR1 is MNHEY and CDR2 SVGAGI. CDR3 in DNA: TGTGCCAGCAGCCAGGGCGCTTACGCCAATCAGCCCCAGCATTTT. This gives the protein CASSQGAYANQPQHF.

The genes are TRBV29-1 and TRBJ1-5; possible D gene TRBD1, 5 bases. V was clipped by 6 bases and J by 1 base, with 7 bases between them. In germline, CDR1 is SQVTM, CDR2 ANQGSEA. The CDR3 is 12 amino acids. This CDR3 is CSVRQSNQPQHF. The CDR3 DNA reads TGCAGCGTAAGACAGAGCAATCAGCCCCAGCATTTT.

Only one count was recorded for this clone. This sequence joins TRBV6-5 and TRBJ1-1; D not certain. CDR3 length equals 12 residues. V was trimmed by 9 bases and J by 1 base, leaving 9 bases between them. Germline-derived CDR1 and CDR2 are MNHEY and SVGAGI. CDR3 bases: TGTGCCAGTGAGGATTCGAACACTGAAGCTTTCTTT. It is translated as CASEDSNTEAFF.

The chain uses TRBV24-1 and TRBJ2-1, with no clear D. V gave up 5 bases and J gave up 0 bases, with 7 bases separating them. This CDR3 is built from 14 residues. Germline lookup yields CDR1 KGHDR and CDR2 SFDVKD. Here the CDR3 DNA reads TGTGCCACCAGTGTGGCAGGCTCCTACAATGAGCAGTTCTTC. Translation gives CATSVAGSYNEQFF.

The V call is TRBV10-2, the J call TRBJ2-3; TRBD2 matches at 7 bases. CDR1 WSHSY and CDR2 SAAADI come from the germline V gene. V gave up 6 bases and J gave up 2 bases; unmatched junction bases: 5. The CDR3 length is 14 residues. The CDR3 protein is CASRAGTTTDTQYF. The CDR3 DNA follows: TGCGCCAGCAGAGCCGGGACTACCACAGATACGCAGTATTTT.

This chain joins TRBV19 and TRBJ1-1; 9 bases line up with TRBD1. Trimming at V came to 10 bases and at J to 5 bases, leaving 14 bases not matched to a gene. This CDR3 region has 15 residues. Germline V gives CDR1 LNHDA, CDR2 SQIVND (reference sequence). CDR3 in DNA: TGTGCCACCGTCAGGGGCGGGACAGGGAGTACTGAAGCTTTCTTT. It yields the protein CATVRGGTGSTEAFF.

The chain joins TRBV2 to TRBJ2-7, with 9 bases fitting TRBD1. V lost 7 bases and J lost 4; bases outside the gene matches: 14. The CDR3 sequence is 16 residues long. CDR1 and CDR2 from the germline V gene are SNHLY and FYNNEI. The CDR3 DNA follows: TGTGCCAGCACCCCTAGTGGGACAGGGTTTCCTTACGAGCAGTACTTC. It is translated as CASTPSGTGFPYEQYF. The entire variable domain, with the rest obtained from reference TRBV2 and TRBJ2-7, is as follows: EPEVTQTPSHQVTQMGQEVILRCVPISNHLYFYWYRQILGQKVEFLVSFYNNEISEKSEIFDDQFSVERPDGSNFTLKIRSTKLEDSAMYFCASTPSGTGFPYEQYFGPGTRLTVT.

V gene TRBV19 combines with J gene TRBJ1-5; D perhaps matches TRBD1 (5 bases). CDR3 length: 15 residues. Germline V CDR1 and CDR2: LNHDA, SQIVND (reference sequence). With 3 bases removed from V and 1 base from J, the gap between germline ends came to 10 bases. CDR3: CASSMGGRSNQPQHF. The CDR3 DNA reads TGTGCCAGTAGTATGGGGGGACGGAGCAATCAGCCCCAGCATTTT.

The chain carries TRBV7-9 and TRBJ2-4; D is possibly TRBD1 (6 bases). This CDR3 region has 15 residues. Trimming removed 1 base from V and 8 bases from J, with 15 bases in between. Germline assignment: CDR1 SEHNR and CDR2 FQNEAQ (reference sequence). The CDR3 bases are TGTGCCAGCAGCTTAGTGGTGACAGGTGGGGACATTCAGTACTTC. This sequence encodes CASSLVVTGGDIQYF.

This chain uses TRBV10-1 with TRBJ1-2, with 12 bases matching TRBD1. Germline CDR1 reads WNHNN; CDR2 reads SYGVQD (reference sequence). This CDR3 region has 14 residues. J lost 8 bases, V lost 11 bases, and 12 bases had no gene match. The CDR3 region is CASLGGQGAGGYTF. As DNA, the CDR3 is TGCGCCTCACTTGGGGGACAGGGGGCGGGAGGCTACACCTTC.

The chain employs TRBV11-2 and TRBJ1-5; D might be TRBD1 (5 bases). This CDR3 comprises 17 residues. V dropped 7 bases and J dropped 0 bases, with 19 bases sitting between them. The germline gives CDR1 SGHAT, CDR2 FQNNGV. The CDR3 region has the DNA TGTGCCAGCATCTTTGGGGGGAGGTTGTGTAGCAATCAGCCCCAGCATTTT. Residues: CASIFGGRLCSNQPQHF.

The V gene is TRBV5-1, the J gene TRBJ2-7; 12 bases map to TRBD2. V shed 4 bases, J shed 6 bases, and the junction held 5 bases outside the gene matches. This CDR3 comprises 14 residues. Germline V gene data show CDR1 as SGHRS and CDR2 as YFSETQ. The chain's CDR3 is CASSPLAGGPEQYF. DNA of the CDR3: TGCGCCAGCAGCCCGCTAGCGGGAGGGCCCGAGCAGTACTTC.

This rearrangement joins TRBV28 to TRBJ1-1; tentatively, D is TRBD1 (5 bases). Per germline, CDR1 MDHEN and CDR2 SYDVKM. This CDR3 comprises 13 residues. The DNA for the CDR3 is TGTGTCATCCAGGGTAGGGGCGACACTGAAGCTTTCTTT. This codes for CVIQGRGDTEAFF.

This clone was counted a few times. The chain links TRBV6-5 to TRBJ2-1; D unresolved. Germline values: CDR1 MNHEY, CDR2 SVGAGI. Trimming left V 8 bases short and J 3 bases short, with 11 bases between. There are 13 residues in the CDR3. Here the CDR3 DNA reads TGTGCCAGCGCCTCATACTTCTACAATGAGCAGTTCTTC. Residues: CASASYFYNEQFF.

J is TRBJ2-5 and V is TRBV29-1; 7 positions match TRBD2. The CDR3 is made up of 15 amino acids. Germline assignment: CDR1 SQVTM and CDR2 ANQGSEA. V dropped 7 bases and J dropped 1; count of bases not matched to a gene: 12. The CDR3, as DNA: TGCAGCGCCTCCGGTCGAGCGGGACTCCAAGAGACCCAGTACTTC. As protein: CSASGRAGLQETQYF.

This chain uses TRBV3-1 (or the pseudogene TRBV3-2) with TRBJ2-3; TRBD2 aligns across 11 bases. Germline CDR1 is LGHDT and CDR2 is YNNKEL (reference sequence). This CDR3 is built from 18 residues. J gave up 6 bases and V 4 bases, and 15 bases lay outside the gene matches. As DNA, the CDR3 is TGTGCCAGCAGCCCCCAGCCCGGGGTTCTAGCGGGGGGTGATACGCAGTATTTT. It is translated as CASSPQPGVLAGGDTQYF.

The CDR3 is CASNPGQNREQYF. As DNA, the CDR3 is TGTGCCAGTAATCCGGGACAGAATCGCGAGCAGTACTTC. The rearrangement links TRBV28 to TRBJ2-7; the match to TRBD1 covers 7 bases. Germline V CDR1 and CDR2: MDHEN, SYDVKM. The CDR3 length is 13 residues. V trimming: 9 bases; J trimming: 6 bases; junction bases outside the gene matches: 11.

This clone was observed a handful of times. This chain uses TRBV6-4 with TRBJ2-1; maybe TRBD1 (5 bases). The CDR3 contains 13 residues. The V end was cut by 6 bases, the J end by 4 bases, with 10 bases between. The germline V gene has CDR1 MRHNA and CDR2 SNTAGT. CDR3 coding DNA: TGTGCCAGCAGCCGGCGACAGTACAATGAGCAGTTCTTC. Translation gives CASSRRQYNEQFF.